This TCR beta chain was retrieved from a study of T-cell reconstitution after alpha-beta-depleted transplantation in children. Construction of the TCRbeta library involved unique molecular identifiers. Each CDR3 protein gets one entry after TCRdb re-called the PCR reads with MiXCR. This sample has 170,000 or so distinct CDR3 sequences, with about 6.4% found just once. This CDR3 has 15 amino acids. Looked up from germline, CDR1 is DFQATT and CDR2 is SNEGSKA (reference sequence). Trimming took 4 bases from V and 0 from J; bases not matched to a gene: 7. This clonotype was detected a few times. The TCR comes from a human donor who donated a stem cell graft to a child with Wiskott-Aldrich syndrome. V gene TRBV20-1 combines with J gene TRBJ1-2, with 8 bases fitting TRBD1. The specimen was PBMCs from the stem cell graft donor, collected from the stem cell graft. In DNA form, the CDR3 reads TGCAGTGCTATGGACAGGGCGTTGACTAACTATGGCTACACCTTC. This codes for CSAMDRALTNYGYTF.